This T cell receptor beta chain was recovered during a study of T cell responses to AZD1222 COVID-19 vaccine. Profiling relied on immunoSEQ multiplex PCR, and the TCRdb table lists in-frame clones only, not all of them. The sample yields around 54,000 clones, 75% to 90% seen once. Study-wide findings and caveats: It was only six AZD1222 recipients who were seropositive at baseline. Repertoires were collected only later (after the peak T cell response had occurred). Mostly white British, mostly female donors; authors suggested clonal diversity may be underestimated. Recipients of two AZD1222 doses showed rising Spike-specific TCR breadth and depth.

In regard to this clone: Antigen specificity is unknown.

Trimming removed 4 bases from V and 2 bases from J, with 14 bases in between. Per the germline V gene, CDR1 is SGHRS and CDR2 is YFSETQ. There are 15 residues in the CDR3. The sample consisted of peripheral blood, taken 28 days after the second AZD1222 dose. The chain carries TRBV5-1 and TRBJ2-3, with D unresolved. The clonotype originates from an adult who received the AZD1222 COVID-19 vaccine. The CDR3 loop reads CASSDSGLPTDTQYF. The DNA of the CDR3 is TGCGCCAGCAGCGACTCCGGATTGCCCACAGATACGCAGTATTTT. The whole variable domain, remainder taken from reference TRBV5-1 and TRBJ2-3, is KAGVTQTPRYLIKTRGQQVTLSCSPISGHRSVSWYQQTPGQGLQFLFEYFSETQRNKGNFPGRFSGRQFSNSRSEMNVSTLELGDSALYLCASSDSGLPTDTQYFGPGTRLTVL.